One sample yielded the 4 T cell receptor beta chains listed below, sequenced in a study of beta chain features in type 1 diabetes. As every portion of the isolated RNA was reverse transcribed, the sequencing read expressed TCRB transcripts. Only in-frame clones appear in the TCRdb table, and some are missing; sequencing was by immunoSEQ multiplex PCR. The sample has 500,000 to 850,000 clones, about an eighth seen once. Study-wide results and caveats: The study found moderately but significantly shorter TCRB CDR3s in all four CD4+ subsets of Type 1 diabetes patients.

Which antigens these TCRs recognize remains unknown. Sequenced: naive CD4+ T cells from blood. The source of these receptors is a man younger than 35 with type 1 diabetes.

The chain has TRBV5-1 and TRBJ1-1; the D is unclear. This CDR3 is 15 amino acids long. V shed 5 bases and J shed 1 base, with 15 bases lying between them. Germline V gene sequence: CDR1 SGHRS, CDR2 YFSETQ. The DNA of the CDR3 is TGCGCCAGCAGGATGAATGGGAGGGAGAACACTGAAGCTTTCTTT. This sequence encodes CASRMNGRENTEAFF.

A few counts support this clone. The chain combines TRBV10-3 with TRBJ2-1; possible D gene TRBD2, 5 bases. CDR1 and CDR2 from the germline V gene are ENHRY and SYGVKD. The CDR3 has 15 residues. Trimming took 0 bases from V and 4 from J, leaving 10 bases between them. The CDR3 nucleotides are TGTGCCATCAGTGAGTCGGACTTTTCGTACAATGAGCAGTTCTTC. This encodes CAISESDFSYNEQFF.

The chain carries TRBV10-3 and TRBJ2-2; D perhaps matches TRBD2 (7 bases). Deletions cut 10 bases from V and 2 bases from J, with 17 bases between. The germline gives CDR1 ENHRY, CDR2 SYGVKD. This CDR3 has 15 residues. This CDR3 is CATTSGGSNTGELFF. CDR3 bases: TGTGCCACAACGTCGGGGGGCTCCAACACCGGGGAGCTGTTTTTT.

This chain joins TRBV28 and TRBJ1-2, with TRBD1 matching 9 bases. The CDR3 has 13 amino acids. Unmatched junction bases numbered 3, after V lost 3 bases and J lost 7 bases. Germline-derived CDR1 and CDR2 are MDHEN and SYDVKM. DNA of the CDR3: TGTGCCAGCAGTTTGCCGGACAGGGGTGGCTACACCTTC. Its protein product is CASSLPDRGGYTF.